Listed below are T cell receptor beta chains from one sample, sequenced in a study of blood T cells in healthy people across ages. TCRdb itself ran the 5' RACE reads through MiXCR, one entry per CDR3 protein. The sample consists of 380,000 or so distinct CDR3 sequences, 45% to 60% of them appearing once. Sequencing was done on a sample of blood. All receptors come from a man in his 60s in good health. Each CDR3 is given without its conserved first and last residue. Fields, in order: D gene, V gene, CDR3 length, J gene, CDR3 protein. A D gene is named only where the DNA matches it firmly.

TRBD1	TRBV20-1	10	TRBJ1-1	SVEGQDTEAF
.	TRBV3-1	16	TRBJ2-4	ASSPEDDGSVGLNIQY
TRBD1	TRBV3-1	15	TRBJ2-7	ASSRNSGGSVSYEQY
TRBD2	TRBV20-1	14	TRBJ2-5	SAREVASGGWETQY
TRBD2	TRBV20-1	13	TRBJ2-7	SAKGGGRAAYEQY
.	TRBV29-1	8	TRBJ2-1	STRVNEQF
TRBD1	TRBV5-1	13	TRBJ2-7	ASSLADRGRNEQY
.	TRBV7-2	14	TRBJ2-1	ASSPQGGSSYNEQF
.	TRBV25-1	11	TRBJ2-3	ASLAIGGDTQY
TRBD1	TRBV27	17	TRBJ2-6	ASSLLRQGAKEGANVLT
TRBD1	TRBV27	12	TRBJ2-1	ASSFHGQGNEQF
TRBD2	TRBV6-2/TRBV6-3	11	TRBJ2-3	ASRNSGRDGQY
.	TRBV7-2	15	TRBJ1-2	ASSLSNSGRFNYGYT
TRBD1	TRBV7-2	14	TRBJ2-3	ASSAVDRGPGDTQY
.	TRBV7-2	13	TRBJ2-1	ASSLRGSSVNEQF
TRBD1	TRBV7-2	15	TRBJ1-5	ASSPSGGNRGFQPQN
.	TRBV29-1	11	TRBJ1-1	SEVRAFGAEAF
.	TRBV27	11	TRBJ2-4	ASSLDSKNIQY
.	TRBV7-8	12	TRBJ2-5	ASSLASPSETQY
.	TRBV6-2/TRBV6-3	13	TRBJ2-6	ASSPPGAGANVLT
.	TRBV6-5	11	TRBJ1-5	ASSGDLNQPQH
.	TRBV7-2	13	TRBJ2-7	ASSRGGRSSYEQY
TRBD1	TRBV20-1	11	TRBJ2-1	SGQGASYNEQF
.	TRBV5-1	12	TRBJ1-1	ASSSGQAGTEAF
TRBD2	TRBV29-1	12	.	SANPTSWQGIQY
.	TRBV7-9	12	TRBJ2-5	ASSLGTRGETQY
TRBD2	TRBV12-3/TRBV12-4	11	TRBJ2-5	ASSWGGRETQY
.	TRBV5-1	11	TRBJ2-5	ASSARGLETQY
.	TRBV5-1	11	TRBJ2-2	ASRPDTAGELF
TRBD1	TRBV10-3	11	TRBJ1-2	AISGQGIDGYT
.	TRBV20-1	11	TRBJ2-1	SARRFSYNEQF
.	TRBV28	13	TRBJ2-7	ASSLDAGWVYEQY
.	TRBV4-1	12	TRBJ1-2	ASSHSVTDYGYT
.	TRBV16	14	TRBJ2-1	ASSPATPGSYNEQF
.	TRBV6-5	11	TRBJ2-7	ASSLDNTYEQY
TRBD2	TRBV7-2	13	TRBJ2-7	ASSDSGSPSYEQY
.	TRBV7-8	14	TRBJ2-6	ASSPPEHSGANVLT
.	TRBV20-1	11	TRBJ2-3	SAAWGGSDTQY
TRBD1	TRBV7-2	14	TRBJ2-1	ASSGHRDRGANEQF
.	TRBV29-1	9	TRBJ2-5	SAVQVETQY
.	TRBV5-1	13	.	ASSLSTGAQGEQY
.	TRBV7-9	12	TRBJ1-4	ASSLASGDEKLF
.	TRBV4-1	13	TRBJ1-2	ASSQDTSGDYGYT
.	TRBV12-3/TRBV12-4	8	TRBJ1-1	ATGGTEAF
.	TRBV7-6	11	TRBJ1-2	ASSRGLSYGYT
.	TRBV7-2	11	TRBJ2-5	ASSSGRGETQY
.	TRBV4-3	13	TRBJ2-3	ASSRTRQEADTQY
TRBD2	TRBV28	13	TRBJ2-1	ASRYSGGYYNEQF
.	TRBV4-3	15	TRBJ2-6	ASSQDPDSSGANVLT
TRBD2	TRBV6-2/TRBV6-3	14	TRBJ2-1	ASRRLAGGPYNEQF
.	TRBV13	12	TRBJ1-6	ASSLRQGRSPLH
TRBD2	TRBV7-9	13	TRBJ2-5	ASSPVGRGQETQY
.	TRBV7-6	11	TRBJ1-1	ASSADLNTEAF
.	TRBV20-1	10	TRBJ2-1	SADYSNREQF